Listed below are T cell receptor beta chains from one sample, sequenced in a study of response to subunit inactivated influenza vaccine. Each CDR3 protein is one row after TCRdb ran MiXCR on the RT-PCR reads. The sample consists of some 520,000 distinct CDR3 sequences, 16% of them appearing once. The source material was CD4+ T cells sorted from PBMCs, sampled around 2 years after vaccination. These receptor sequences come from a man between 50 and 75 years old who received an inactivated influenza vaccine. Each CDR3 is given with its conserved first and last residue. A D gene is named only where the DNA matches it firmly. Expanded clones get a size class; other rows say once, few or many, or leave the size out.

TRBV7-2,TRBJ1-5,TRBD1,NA,CASSLGGGLNQPQHF,TGTGCCAGCAGCTTAGGAGGGGGCTTGAATCAGCCCCAGCATTTT
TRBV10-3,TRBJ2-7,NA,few,CAIMEDLWYEQYF,TGTGCCATCATGGAGGACTTGTGGTACGAGCAGTACTTC
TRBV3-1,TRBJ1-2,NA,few,CASSFTTTNYGYTF,TGTGCCAGCAGCTTTACTACGACTAACTATGGCTACACCTTC
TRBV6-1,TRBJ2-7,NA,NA,CASSDREAAEQYF,TGTGCCAGCAGTGACAGGGAAGCGGCCGAGCAGTACTTC
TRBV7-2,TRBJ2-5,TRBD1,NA,CASSKTGTLETQYF,TGTGCCAGCAGCAAGACAGGGACGTTAGAGACCCAGTACTTC
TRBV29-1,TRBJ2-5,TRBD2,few,CSVARIGGGRETQYF,TGCAGCGTGGCCCGAATCGGCGGGGGGAGGGAGACCCAGTACTTC
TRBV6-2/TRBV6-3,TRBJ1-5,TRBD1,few,CASSYYRGPRSVGNQPQHF,TGTGCCAGCAGTTACTACAGGGGCCCGAGATCGGTTGGCAATCAGCCCCAGCATTTT
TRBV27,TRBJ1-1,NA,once,CASSENRVKGEAFF,TGTGCCAGCAGCGAAAACAGGGTAAAAGGTGAAGCTTTCTTT
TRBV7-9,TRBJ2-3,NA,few,CASTPGAGKRTDTQYF,TGTGCCAGCACCCCTGGGGCAGGGAAGCGCACAGATACGCAGTATTTT
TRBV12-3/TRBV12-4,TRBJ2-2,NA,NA,CASTSTGNTGELFF,TGTGCCAGCACCTCTACAGGGAACACCGGGGAGCTGTTTTTT
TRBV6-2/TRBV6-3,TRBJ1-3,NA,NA,CASNEDSHSGNTIYF,TGTGCCAGCAACGAGGACTCACACTCTGGAAACACCATATATTTT
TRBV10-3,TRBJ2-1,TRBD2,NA,CAISDGGLYNEQFF,TGTGCCATCAGTGACGGGGGGTTGTACAATGAGCAGTTCTTC
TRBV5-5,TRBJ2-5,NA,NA,CASSLQDFQETQYF,TGTGCCAGCAGCTTGCAGGACTTCCAAGAGACCCAGTACTTC
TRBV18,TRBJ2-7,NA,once,CASSPPAQPYEQYF,TGTGCCAGCTCACCACCGGCACAGCCCTACGAGCAGTACTTC
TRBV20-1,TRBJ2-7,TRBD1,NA,CSAREPGQEYEQYF,TGCAGTGCTAGAGAACCGGGACAGGAGTACGAGCAGTACTTC
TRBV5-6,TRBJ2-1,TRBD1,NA,CASSLAPGQGDDEQFF,TGTGCCAGCAGCTTGGCCCCGGGACAGGGGGACGATGAGCAGTTCTTC
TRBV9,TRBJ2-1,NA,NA,CASSTGTGTSNEQFF,TGTGCCAGCAGCACTGGTACAGGGACGTCCAATGAGCAGTTCTTC
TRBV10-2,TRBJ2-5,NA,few,CASSELMGTQYF,TGCGCCAGCAGTGAATTAATGGGGACCCAGTACTTC
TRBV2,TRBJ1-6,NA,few,CASSEGGGRNGSPLHF,TGTGCCAGCAGTGAAGGCGGCGGCCGAAATGGGTCACCCCTCCACTTT
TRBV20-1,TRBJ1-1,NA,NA,CSARAGGGNTEAFF,TGCAGTGCTAGAGCGGGCGGGGGGAACACTGAAGCTTTCTTT
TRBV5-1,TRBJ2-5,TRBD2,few,CASSLSGTSMETQYF,TGCGCCAGCAGCTTGTCCGGGACTAGCATGGAGACCCAGTACTTC
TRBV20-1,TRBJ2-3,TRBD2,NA,CSASGGEGDTQYF,TGCAGTGCTAGCGGGGGGGAGGGGGATACGCAGTATTTT
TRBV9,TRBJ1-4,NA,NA,CASSVYGQTNEKLFF,TGTGCCAGCAGCGTATACGGGCAGACTAATGAAAAACTGTTTTTT
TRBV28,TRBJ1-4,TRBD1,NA,CASSRTGGEEKLFF,TGTGCCAGCAGTAGGACAGGGGGTGAAGAAAAACTGTTTTTT
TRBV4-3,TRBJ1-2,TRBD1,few,CASSQDGGQGRSYTF,TGCGCCAGCAGCCAAGATGGGGGACAGGGGAGAAGCTACACCTTC
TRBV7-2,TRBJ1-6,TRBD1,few,CASSSATGGSPLHF,TGTGCCAGCAGCTCGGCGACAGGGGGTTCACCCCTCCACTTT
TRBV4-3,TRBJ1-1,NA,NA,CASSQEIGRDTEAFF,TGCGCCAGCAGCCAAGAGATCGGCCGTGACACTGAAGCTTTCTTT
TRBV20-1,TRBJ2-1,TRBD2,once,CSASPPGLASDNEQFF,TGCAGTGCTAGTCCTCCGGGACTAGCGAGTGACAATGAGCAGTTCTTC